What follows describes a single T cell receptor beta chain. In this sample, this clone turned up a few times. No cognate antigen has been identified for it. No much larger clone exists at a distance of one base, and base qualities are not known. The CDR3 contains 14 residues, cysteine and phenylalanine counted. CDR3 DNA only is kept here, 42 bases in frame from base 1. According to the germline V gene (reference sequence), CDR1 reads GTSNPN and CDR2 reads SVGIG. The junction shows trimming of 0 bases on V and 4 bases on J, plus 12 bases between the germline ends. This specimen belongs to a study of blood T cell repertoires in COVID-19 (dated by TCRdb to about 2020). About the investigation overall: Collaborator samples came from the United States, Italy and Spain and covered acute and convalescent phases of COVID-19. Subjects who had been exposed to COVID-19, were actively infected with it, or had recovered from it provided the deeply sampled blood TCRbeta repertoires that made up the dataset. The samples were drawn from the first 160 participants of the ongoing ImmuneRACE study and from more than 1,000 subjects provided by 6 global collaborators. Nearly every sample came with metadata listing a de-identified subject ID, COVID-19 status, age in years and sex. The material from the prospective study consisted of cDNA or gDNA derived from T cells, B-cell-depleted T cells, or PBMCs. Where HLA class I and class II types were available, the types were taken from metadata supplied by the sample provider, not from assay-based typing. The repertoires were released in a freely available public database meant as a resource for research on the immune response to SARS-CoV-2. Broader findings and caveats from the paper: How much clinical and demographic metadata was included differed by source and by participant, and the metadata was provided uncurated.

The immunoSEQ Assay, a bias-controlled multiplex PCR, was used to amplify TCRbeta CDR3 regions from genomic DNA. The paper's data handling went like this. The number of nucleated cells in each sample was estimated from the amplification of reference gene primers within the assay. To quantify the absolute abundance of each unique TCRbeta CDR3 rearrangement, sequence reads were collapsed and filtered. For each sample, productive Simpson clonality was calculated as the square root of Simpson's diversity index across productive rearrangements. As stored in TCRdb, this immuneACCESS dataset retains in-frame rearrangements with V and J assigned. A fraction of the clones does not appear; measured against another copy, unresolved V genes explain less than half of the discrepancy, and the remainder lacks a known reason. That table is the source of V, J and clone size, and D and trimming were worked out from the DNA. In all, the sample holds 330,000 or so clones, and about nine tenths of those were seen once. The top ten constitute 1% of the sample.

Participants in the prospective study were enrolled through a virtual design, were aged roughly 18 to 100 years, and lived in approximately 25 United States geographic areas. In the prospective study, cohorts were assigned on the basis of participant-reported clinical history obtained from a screening survey and a study questionnaire. Exposed participants were defined as having been in contact with someone with a PCR-confirmed or clinician-diagnosed COVID-19 case within 2 weeks of study entry. In the prospective study, mobile phlebotomists collected whole blood, serum and a nasopharyngeal or oropharyngeal swab from each participant. Over a roughly two-month period, participants in the prospective study had the option of providing additional blood draws and questionnaires. Blood samples from the prospective study were shipped frozen or at room temperature prior to DNA extraction.

The sequencing sample was made of PBMCs or T cells enriched from blood (not recorded which). The sequence is built from TRBV30 and TRBJ1-1; the D gene cannot be named for sure. The receptor's source is a woman in her twenties or thirties who had been exposed to COVID-19. The sequenced DNA: TGTGCCTGGAGTGTAACGGCGGGGAGCACTGAAGCTTTCTTT. Its translation reads: CAWSVTAGSTEAFF.